This T cell receptor (beta chain) came from a study of shared clonotypes between healthy human individuals. At the level of the study: Aged between 18 and 49, the donors were a couple of women and a few men. A donor's plate count was three for CD4 naive and three for CD4 memory; CD8 naive had two and CD8 memory one.

All the donors were Caucasian adults who lived in Nashville, Tennessee. As handled by the study authors: ImmunoSEQ sequences covered only the junction and lacked quality scores; filtering therefore differed. Measured with immunoSEQ multiplex PCR; TCRdb has only the in-frame clones, and not every one. D and trimming were read from the DNA, whereas the V and J calls and clone size are those reported in that table. Among nearly 1,000,000 clones listed, 60% to 85% were seen once. The clonotype comes from a young man in good health. The sample comprised memory CD4+ T cells sorted from blood. Subset specified: CD45RA-negative fraction.

The DNA of the CDR3 is TGCGCCAGCAGCTTGGCCGAGAGGGGTCCGACCACTGAAGCTTTCTTT. It translates to CASSLAERGPTTEAFF. This chain connects TRBV5-1 to TRBJ1-1; D perhaps matches TRBD1 (5 bases). V lost 0 bases and J lost 4, with 16 bases in between. The germline CDR1 and CDR2 sequences are SGHRS and YFSETQ. The CDR3 length is 16 residues.